This T cell receptor (beta chain) was observed in a study of shared clonotypes between healthy human individuals. Trimming cost V 2 bases and J 0 bases, with 11 bases left between them. The CDR3 is 14 residues long. Germline values: CDR1 GTSNPN, CDR2 SVGIG (reference sequence). This table comes from immunoSEQ multiplex PCR, and its TCRdb copy is limited to in-frame clones, with some not included. The sample includes approximately 1.5 million clones, approximately 98% of them seen just once. The TCR comes from a man aged 30-40 years in good health. The material sequenced was naive CD4+ T cells sorted from blood. Subset described: CD45RA+ positively selected. The chain links TRBV30 to TRBJ2-7; D assignment may be TRBD1 or TRBD2 (6 bases each). CDR3 bases: TGTGCCTGGAGTAAGGGGGAGGTCTCCTACGAGCAGTACTTC. This translates into CAWSKGEVSYEQYF. Together with reference TRBV30 and TRBJ2-7, the CDR3 gives the full variable domain: SQTIHQWPATLVQPVGSPLSLECTVEGTSNPNLYWYRQAAGRGLQLLFYSVGIGQISSEVPQNLSASRPQDRQFILSSKKLLLSDSGFYLCAWSKGEVSYEQYFGPGTRLTVT.